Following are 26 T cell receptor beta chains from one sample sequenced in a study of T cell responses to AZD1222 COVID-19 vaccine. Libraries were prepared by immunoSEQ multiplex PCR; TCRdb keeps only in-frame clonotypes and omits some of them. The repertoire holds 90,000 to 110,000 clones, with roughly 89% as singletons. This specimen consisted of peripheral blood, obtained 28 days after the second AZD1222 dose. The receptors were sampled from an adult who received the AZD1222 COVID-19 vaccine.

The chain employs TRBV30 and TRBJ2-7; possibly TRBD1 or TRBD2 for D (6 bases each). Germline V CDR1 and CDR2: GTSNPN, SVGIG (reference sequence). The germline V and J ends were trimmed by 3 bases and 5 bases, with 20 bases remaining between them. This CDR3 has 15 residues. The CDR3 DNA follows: TGTGCCTGGAGCTTGGGGGGCGGGAAAAGGGACGAGCAGTACTTC. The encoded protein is CAWSLGGGKRDEQYF.

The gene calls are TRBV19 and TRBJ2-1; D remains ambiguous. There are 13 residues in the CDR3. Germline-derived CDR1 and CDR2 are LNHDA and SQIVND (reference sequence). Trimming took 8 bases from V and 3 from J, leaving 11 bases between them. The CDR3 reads CASSSSGYNEQFF. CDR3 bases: TGTGCCAGTTCATCGTCGGGCTACAATGAGCAGTTCTTC.

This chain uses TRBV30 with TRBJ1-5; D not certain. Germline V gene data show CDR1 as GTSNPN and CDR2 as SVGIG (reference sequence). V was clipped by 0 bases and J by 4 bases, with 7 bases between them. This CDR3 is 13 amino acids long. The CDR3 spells CAWSVDRNQPQHF. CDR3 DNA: TGTGCCTGGAGTGTTGACCGAAATCAGCCCCAGCATTTT.

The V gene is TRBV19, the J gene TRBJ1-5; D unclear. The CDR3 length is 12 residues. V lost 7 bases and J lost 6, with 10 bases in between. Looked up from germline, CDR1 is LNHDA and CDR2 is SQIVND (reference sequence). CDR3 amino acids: CASTDLFQPQHF. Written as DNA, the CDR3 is TGTGCCAGTACTGATTTGTTTCAGCCCCAGCATTTT. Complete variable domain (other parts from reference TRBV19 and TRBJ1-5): DGGITQSPKYLFRKEGQNVTLSCEQNLNHDAMYWYRQDPGQGLRLIYYSQIVNDFQKGDIAEGYSVSREKKESFPLTVTSAQKNPTAFYLCASTDLFQPQHFGDGTRLSIL.

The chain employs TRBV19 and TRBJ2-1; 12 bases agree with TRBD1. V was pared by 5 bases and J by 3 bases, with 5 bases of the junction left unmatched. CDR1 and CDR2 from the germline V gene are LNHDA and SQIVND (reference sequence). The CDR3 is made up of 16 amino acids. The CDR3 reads CASSGTGGGGYNEQFF. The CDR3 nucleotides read TGTGCCAGTAGTGGGACAGGGGGCGGGGGCTACAATGAGCAGTTCTTC.

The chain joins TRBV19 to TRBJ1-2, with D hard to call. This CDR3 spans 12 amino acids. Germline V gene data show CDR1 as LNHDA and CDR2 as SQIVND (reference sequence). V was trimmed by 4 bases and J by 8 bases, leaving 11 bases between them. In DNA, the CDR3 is TGTGCCAGTAGTAAAGGACGGCGGGGCTACACCTTC. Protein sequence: CASSKGRRGYTF.

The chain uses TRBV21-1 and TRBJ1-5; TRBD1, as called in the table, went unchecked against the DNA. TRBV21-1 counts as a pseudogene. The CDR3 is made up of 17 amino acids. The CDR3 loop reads CASSKDRPGPDHQPQHF. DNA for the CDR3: TGTGCCAGCAGCAAAGATAGGCCAGGCCCCGACCATCAGCCCCAGCATTTT.

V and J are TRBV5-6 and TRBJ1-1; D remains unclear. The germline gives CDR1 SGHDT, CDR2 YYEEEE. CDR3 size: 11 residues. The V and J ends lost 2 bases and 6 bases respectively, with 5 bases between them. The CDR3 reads CASSFRAEAFF. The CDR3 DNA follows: TGTGCCAGCAGCTTCCGGGCTGAAGCTTTCTTT.

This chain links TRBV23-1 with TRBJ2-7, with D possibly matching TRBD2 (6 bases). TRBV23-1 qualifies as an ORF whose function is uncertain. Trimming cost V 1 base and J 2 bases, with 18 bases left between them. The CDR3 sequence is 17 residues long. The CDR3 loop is CASSQFPRDWLTYEQYF. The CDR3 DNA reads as TGCGCCAGCAGTCAATTTCCCCGGGACTGGCTAACCTACGAGCAGTACTTC.

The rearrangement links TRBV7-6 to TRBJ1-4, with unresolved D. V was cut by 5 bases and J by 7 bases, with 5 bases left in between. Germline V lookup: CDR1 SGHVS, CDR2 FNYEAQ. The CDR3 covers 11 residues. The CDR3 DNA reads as TGTGCCAGCAGCAGCGGTGAAAAACTGTTTTTT. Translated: CASSSGEKLFF.

This CDR3 is CASSLYEQFF. The DNA for the CDR3 is TGTGCCAGCAGTTTATATGAGCAGTTCTTC. V and J are TRBV28 and TRBJ2-1; the D is unclear. Trimming stripped 1 base from V and 8 bases from J, with 0 bases between. The germline gives CDR1 MDHEN, CDR2 SYDVKM. The CDR3 consists of 10 residues. The full variable domain, rest sourced from reference TRBV28 and TRBJ2-1, is DVKVTQSSRYLVKRTGEKVFLECVQDMDHENMFWYRQDPGLGLRLIYFSYDVKMKEKGDIPEGYSVSREKKERFSLILESASTNQTSMYLCASSLYEQFFGPGTRLTVL.

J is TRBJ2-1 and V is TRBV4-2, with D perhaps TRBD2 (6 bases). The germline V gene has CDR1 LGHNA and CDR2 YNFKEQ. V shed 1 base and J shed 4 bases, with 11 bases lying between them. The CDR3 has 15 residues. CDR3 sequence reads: CASSQGLEVYNEQFF. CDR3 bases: TGTGCCAGCAGCCAAGGACTAGAGGTTTACAATGAGCAGTTCTTC.

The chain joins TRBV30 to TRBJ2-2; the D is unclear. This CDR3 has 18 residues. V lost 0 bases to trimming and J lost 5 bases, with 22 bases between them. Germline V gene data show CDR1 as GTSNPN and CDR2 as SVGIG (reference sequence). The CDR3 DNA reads TGTGCCTGGAGTGTACGGGTTTACTCCCGATCCCTTACCGGGGAGCTGTTTTTT. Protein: CAWSVRVYSRSLTGELFF.

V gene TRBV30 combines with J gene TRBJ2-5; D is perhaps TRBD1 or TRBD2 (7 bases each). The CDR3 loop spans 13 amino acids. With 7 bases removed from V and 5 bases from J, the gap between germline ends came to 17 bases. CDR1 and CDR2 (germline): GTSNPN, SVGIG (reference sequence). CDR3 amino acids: CASSRGGGETQYF. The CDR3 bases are TGTGCCTCCTCCAGGGGGGGAGGGGAGACCCAGTACTTC.

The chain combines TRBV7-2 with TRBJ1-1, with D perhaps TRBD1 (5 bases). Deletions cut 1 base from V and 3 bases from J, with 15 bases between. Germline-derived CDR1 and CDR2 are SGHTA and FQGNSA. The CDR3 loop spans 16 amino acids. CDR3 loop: CASSLDGRGRDTEAFF. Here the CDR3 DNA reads TGTGCCAGCAGCTTAGATGGCCGGGGCCGGGACACTGAAGCTTTCTTT.

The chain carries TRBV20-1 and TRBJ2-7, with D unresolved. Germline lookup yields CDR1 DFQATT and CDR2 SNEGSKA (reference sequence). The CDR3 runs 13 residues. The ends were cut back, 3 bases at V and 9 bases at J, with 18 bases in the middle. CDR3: CSASQSAKAGQYF. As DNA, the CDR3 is TGCAGTGCTAGTCAGAGTGCTAAGGCTGGGCAGTACTTC.

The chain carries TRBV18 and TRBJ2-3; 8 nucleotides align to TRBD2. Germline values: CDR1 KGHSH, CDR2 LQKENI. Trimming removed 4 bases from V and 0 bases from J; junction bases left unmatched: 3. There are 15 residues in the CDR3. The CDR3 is CASSLSGTSTDTQYF. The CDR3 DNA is TGTGCCAGCTCACTTAGCGGGACTAGCACAGATACGCAGTATTTT.

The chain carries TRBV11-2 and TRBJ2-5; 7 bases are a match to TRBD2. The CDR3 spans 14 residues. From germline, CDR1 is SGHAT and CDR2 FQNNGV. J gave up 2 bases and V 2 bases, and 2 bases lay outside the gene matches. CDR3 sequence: CASSLSSGQETQYF. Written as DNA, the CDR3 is TGTGCCAGCAGCTTATCTAGCGGTCAAGAGACCCAGTACTTC.

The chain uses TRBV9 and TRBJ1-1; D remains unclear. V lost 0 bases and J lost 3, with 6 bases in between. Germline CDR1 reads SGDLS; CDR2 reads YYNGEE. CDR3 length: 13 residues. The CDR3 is CASSVERDTEAFF. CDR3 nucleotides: TGTGCCAGCAGCGTAGAGAGGGACACTGAAGCTTTCTTT.

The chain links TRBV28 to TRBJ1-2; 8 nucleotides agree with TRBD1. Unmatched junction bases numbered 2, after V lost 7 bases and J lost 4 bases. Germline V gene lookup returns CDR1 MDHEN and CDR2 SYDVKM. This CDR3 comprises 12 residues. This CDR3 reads CASNDRGYGYTF. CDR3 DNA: TGTGCCAGCAACGACAGGGGCTATGGCTACACCTTC.

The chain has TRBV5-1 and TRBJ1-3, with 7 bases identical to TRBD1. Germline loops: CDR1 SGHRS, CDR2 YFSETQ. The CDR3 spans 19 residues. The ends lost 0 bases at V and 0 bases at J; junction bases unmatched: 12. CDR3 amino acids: CASSLVWTGIASSGNTIYF. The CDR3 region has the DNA TGCGCCAGCAGCTTGGTGTGGACAGGAATAGCCTCCTCTGGAAACACCATATATTTT.

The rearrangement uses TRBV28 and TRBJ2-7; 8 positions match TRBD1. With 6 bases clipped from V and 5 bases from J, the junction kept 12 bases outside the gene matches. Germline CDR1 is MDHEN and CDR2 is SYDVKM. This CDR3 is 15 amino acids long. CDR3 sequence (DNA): TGTGCCAGCAGGCTCCCGCGGCAGGGGGCCCACGAGCAGTACTTC. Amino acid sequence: CASRLPRQGAHEQYF.

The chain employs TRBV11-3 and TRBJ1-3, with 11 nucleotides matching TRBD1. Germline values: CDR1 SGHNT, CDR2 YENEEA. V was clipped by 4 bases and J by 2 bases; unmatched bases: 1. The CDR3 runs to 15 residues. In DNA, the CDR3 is TGTGCCAGCAGCTCGGACAGGGGGCCTGGAAACACCATATATTTT. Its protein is CASSSDRGPGNTIYF.

CDR3 bases: TGTGCCTGGAGTGTACGGGGTGAAAAACTGTTTTTT. It translates to CAWSVRGEKLFF. The V gene is TRBV30, the J gene TRBJ1-4; D is undetermined. CDR3 length: 12 amino acids. CDR1 and CDR2 (germline): GTSNPN, SVGIG (reference sequence). V lost 0 bases and J lost 7, with 6 bases in between.

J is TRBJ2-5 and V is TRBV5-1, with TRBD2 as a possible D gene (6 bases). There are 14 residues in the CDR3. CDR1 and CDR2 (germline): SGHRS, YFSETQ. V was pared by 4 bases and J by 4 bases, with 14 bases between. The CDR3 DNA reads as TGCGCCAGCAGCCCGGACCTGGAGGGAGAGACCCAGTACTTC. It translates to CASSPDLEGETQYF.

In DNA form, the CDR3 reads TGTGCCAGCAGCTTAGCGGGAGTGGGCGATACGCAGTATTTT. Protein sequence: CASSLAGVGDTQYF. The chain has TRBV11-2 and TRBJ2-3; D is perhaps TRBD2 (6 bases). Trimming cost V 1 base and J 6 bases, with 11 bases left between them. Per the germline V gene, CDR1 is SGHAT and CDR2 is FQNNGV. There are 14 residues in the CDR3.